This T cell receptor (beta chain) was obtained from a study of blood T cells in healthy people across ages. General observations from the study: Naive CD4+ cells and diversity were both higher in long-lived donors than in aged donors.

The CDR3 totals 14 residues. V lost 5 bases and J 11 bases, leaving 24 bases between the germline ends. Germline CDR1 and CDR2: DFQATT and SNEGSKA (reference sequence). Concerning this clonotype: Antigen unknown.

Next came a second PCR, run for about 7 to 12 cycles, which used a sample-barcoded 5' primer along with a J-beta primer mix. TCRdb independently ran MiXCR on the 5' RACE reads; one entry per CDR3 protein. The sample consists of around 650,000 distinct CDR3 sequences, approximately 40% of them appearing once. The chain has TRBV20-1 and TRBJ2-5; D gene unclear. The sequencing input was blood. This TCR was recovered from a man aged 80 or over in good health. CDR3 in amino acids: CSAGLQQAYSEQYF. CDR3 bases: TGCAGTGCTGGCCTGCAGCAGGCCTACAGTGAGCAGTACTTC.